The rows below give T cell receptor beta chains drawn from one sample of a study of T cell responses to AZD1222 COVID-19 vaccine. Using immunoSEQ multiplex PCR, the repertoire was profiled, and TCRdb retains in-frame clones only, with some absent. This table holds about 180,000 clones, 80% to 90% found once. The sample was peripheral blood, taken on day 0 of AZD1222 vaccination. Receptor source: an adult in good health. Both conserved end residues are part of each CDR3. A D gene is named only where the DNA matches it firmly. The size entry is marked missing in some rows and otherwise reads once, few, many or a size class.

CASSSGGKGAQYF	TGTGCCAGCAGTTCCGGAGGTAAGGGGGCGCAGTACTTC	TRBJ2-7	TRBD1	.	TRBV27
CASSPIGLAGINEQFF	TGTGCCAGCAGCCCCATCGGACTAGCGGGAATCAATGAGCAGTTCTTC	TRBJ2-1	TRBD2	.	TRBV7-9
CASSLELGGHYEQYF	TGCGCCAGCAGCTTGGAACTGGGGGGCCACTACGAGCAGTACTTC	TRBJ2-7	.	.	TRBV5-1
CASSLAGNTIYF	TGTGCCAGCAGCCTTGCCGGAAACACCATATATTTT	TRBJ1-3	.	once	TRBV11-2
CASSSGGGSNEKLFF	TGTGCCAGCAGCTCGGGTGGTGGGTCTAATGAAAAACTGTTTTTT	TRBJ1-4	.	few	TRBV5-4
CASSLGQTEQYF	TGTGCCAGCAGCTTAGGGCAGACCGAGCAGTACTTC	TRBJ2-7	.	.	TRBV7-6
CAWSGQSSYNSPLHF	TGTGCCTGGAGTGGACAGAGCTCCTATAATTCACCCCTCCACTTT	TRBJ1-6	.	.	TRBV30
CASSLGQKNEQFF	TGTGCCAGCAGCTTGGGACAGAAGAATGAGCAGTTCTTC	TRBJ2-1	.	.	TRBV5-5
CASSYFWGPQYEQYF	TGTGCCAGCAGTTACTTCTGGGGCCCACAATACGAGCAGTACTTC	TRBJ2-7	.	.	TRBV6-5
CASNRASNSNQPQHF	TGTGCCAGTAACCGGGCATCTAATAGCAATCAGCCCCAGCATTTT	TRBJ1-5	.	.	TRBV19
CASSGGTTNTGELFF	TGTGCCAGCAGTGGTGGGACAACGAACACCGGGGAGCTGTTTTTT	TRBJ2-2	.	once	TRBV2
CASSERQGSGYTF	TGTGCCAGCAGTGAACGACAGGGGTCTGGCTACACCTTC	TRBJ1-2	TRBD1	.	TRBV6-1
CASSTRTRVTDTQYF	TGTGCCAGCAGTACCCGGACTAGGGTCACAGATACGCAGTATTTT	TRBJ2-3	TRBD2	.	TRBV6-5
CASSSTGNTEAFF	TGTGCCAGCAGTTCGACAGGGAACACTGAAGCTTTCTTT	TRBJ1-1	.	once	TRBV27